These 25 T cell receptor beta chains were all obtained from the same sample, sequenced in a study of response to subunit inactivated influenza vaccine. MiXCR, applied by TCRdb to the RT-PCR reads, yields one record per CDR3 protein. The sample contains 650,000 to 700,000 distinct CDR3 sequences, 15% to 19% of which appear only once. The sample was PBMCs from blood, taken about 13 days after vaccination. Source of these receptors: a man aged 50 or older who received an inactivated influenza vaccine.

The V and J genes are TRBV5-1 and TRBJ1-1; D remains ambiguous. The CDR3 covers 15 residues. The germline V gene has CDR1 SGHRS and CDR2 YFSETQ. V was clipped by 1 base and J by 1 base, with 11 bases between them. The CDR3 loop is CASSLPTSKNTEAFF. The CDR3 DNA sequence: TGCGCCAGCAGCTTGCCCACAAGTAAGAACACTGAAGCTTTCTTT.

Written as DNA, the CDR3 is TGCAGCGTTGTCAGGGAAGACTCTTCCTCTGGGGCCAACGTCCTGACTTTC. It yields the protein CSVVREDSSSGANVLTF. The chain carries TRBV29-1 and TRBJ2-6, with D possibly TRBD1 on 5 matching bases. The CDR3 is made up of 17 amino acids. Trimming left V 4 bases short and J 0 bases short, with 16 bases between. Germline CDR1 reads SQVTM; CDR2 reads ANQGSEA.

Only a few counts were recorded for this clonotype. This chain connects TRBV18 to TRBJ2-7, with TRBD2 as a possible D gene (5 bases). This CDR3 region has 14 residues. The germline gives CDR1 KGHSH, CDR2 LQKENI. Deletions cut 2 bases from V and 4 bases from J, with 12 bases between. CDR3 region: CASSPNVGLYEQYF. The CDR3, as DNA: TGTGCCAGCTCACCAAATGTTGGACTGTACGAGCAGTACTTC.

This clonotype has more than one count but fewer than ten. The chain employs TRBV4-1 and TRBJ2-1; tentative D call: TRBD1 (6 bases). Trimming stripped 6 bases from V and 9 bases from J, with 24 bases between. CDR3 length equals 16 residues. Germline values: CDR1 MGHRA, CDR2 YSYEKL. DNA for the CDR3: TGCGCCAGCAGGACTGAGGCGGGCCTCAGGGGTGGTGAGCAGTTCTTC. Translating gives CASRTEAGLRGGEQFF.

The chain combines TRBV3-1 with TRBJ2-7, with 7 bases aligning to TRBD1. Losses at the gene ends were 0 bases for V and 6 bases for J; bases not matched to a gene: 8. Germline assignment: CDR1 LGHDT and CDR2 YNNKEL (reference sequence). The CDR3 has 15 amino acids. CDR3 region: CASSQDAVGGGEQYF. In DNA form, the CDR3 reads TGTGCCAGCAGCCAAGATGCGGTAGGGGGCGGCGAGCAGTACTTC.

The table lists this clonotype with a few counts. The J gene is TRBJ2-2, the V gene TRBV18; D possibly corresponds to TRBD1 (6 bases). CDR3 length: 16 residues. Germline CDR1 KGHSH, CDR2 LQKENI. The V end lost 1 base, the J end lost 3 bases, and 12 bases lay between the germline ends. The CDR3 here is CASSPLTGWHTGELFF. The CDR3, as DNA: TGTGCCAGCTCACCACTGACAGGATGGCACACCGGGGAGCTGTTTTTT.

A few counts support this clonotype. The chain uses TRBV7-9 and TRBJ1-5; 12 positions agree with TRBD1. Germline assignment: CDR1 SEHNR and CDR2 FQNEAQ (reference sequence). J was trimmed by 2 bases and V by 4 bases; bases with no gene match: 3. This CDR3 comprises 16 residues. CDR3 protein: CASSWGTGGGNQPQHF. DNA of the CDR3: TGTGCCAGCAGCTGGGGGACAGGGGGCGGCAATCAGCCCCAGCATTTT. Full variable domain (rest looked up from reference TRBV7-9 and TRBJ1-5): DTGVSQNPRHKITKRGQNVTFRCDPISEHNRLYWYRQTLGQGPEFLTYFQNEAQLEKSRLLSDRFSAERPKGSFSTLEIQRTEQGDSAMYLCASSWGTGGGNQPQHFGDGTRLSIL.

This clonotype was seen more than once but under ten times. V and J are TRBV9 and TRBJ1-5; D is perhaps TRBD1 (6 bases). Trimming left V 4 bases short and J 7 bases short, with 15 bases between. In germline, CDR1 is SGDLS, CDR2 YYNGEE. The CDR3 has 14 residues. CDR3 bases: TGTGCCAGCAGCCCCTTCGGGGGGCGGCAGCCCCAGCATTTT. The encoded protein is CASSPFGGRQPQHF.

This clonotype was observed a few times. The chain is built from TRBV7-9 and TRBJ1-6; 9 bases match TRBD1. CDR3 length: 14 amino acids. Trimming removed 6 bases from V and 10 bases from J; junction bases left unmatched: 7. Germline V CDR1 and CDR2: SEHNR, FQNEAQ (reference sequence). The DNA for the CDR3 is TGTGCCAGCAGATCCCGGACAGGGGAGTCACCCCTCCACTTT. Protein product: CASRSRTGESPLHF.

The chain is built from TRBV29-1 and TRBJ2-3, with D maybe TRBD1 (5 bases). Germline V gene sequence: CDR1 SQVTM, CDR2 ANQGSEA. The ends were cut back, 3 bases at V and 1 base at J, with 11 bases in the middle. This CDR3 spans 14 amino acids. The CDR3 DNA follows: TGCAGCGTTGAGGGCAGGGAAGGCACAGATACGCAGTATTTT. Protein sequence: CSVEGREGTDTQYF.

The chain is built from TRBV11-2 and TRBJ2-2; 14 bases line up with TRBD2. Germline-derived CDR1 and CDR2 are SGHAT and FQNNGV. With V trimmed by 4 bases and J by 7 bases, 11 bases remained unmatched. The length of the CDR3 is 18 residues. The CDR3 here is CASSSRIGTSGSVGELFF. DNA of the CDR3: TGTGCCAGCAGCTCCCGGATTGGGACTAGCGGGAGTGTCGGGGAGCTGTTTTTT.

About this clonotype itself: This clone may be a read error of a much larger clone one base away. V gene TRBV28 combines with J gene TRBJ2-2; 8 nucleotides match TRBD2. From germline, CDR1 is MDHEN and CDR2 SYDVKM. The CDR3 has 18 amino acids. The ends lost 2 bases at V and 7 bases at J; junction bases unmatched: 15. CDR3 region: CASSLGAGAWVPIGELFF. For the CDR3, the DNA is TGTGCCAGCAGTTTAGGAGCGGGAGCCTGGGTCCCCATCGGGGAGCTGTTTTTT.

The chain carries TRBV9 and TRBJ2-2, with a possible D match to TRBD1 (5 bases). Germline CDR1 SGDLS, CDR2 YYNGEE. The CDR3 has 16 residues. Trimming removed 0 bases at V and 0 bases at J, with 9 bases between. The CDR3 DNA reads as TGTGCCAGCAGCGTAGCAGGGTCCCCGAACACCGGGGAGCTGTTTTTT. Translating it yields CASSVAGSPNTGELFF.

This clonotype was counted only a few times. The chain combines TRBV12-3 or TRBV12-4 with TRBJ2-1, with 7 bases aligning to TRBD1. The CDR3 is made up of 16 amino acids. Trimming at V came to 5 bases and at J to 0 bases, leaving 7 bases not matched to a gene. CDR3 coding DNA: TGTGCCAGCAGTAAAAGACAGGGAAGCTCCTACAATGAGCAGTTCTTC. It codes for CASSKRQGSSYNEQFF.

The rearrangement links TRBV15 to TRBJ2-3, with D possibly TRBD2 on 5 matching bases. Germline assignment: CDR1 LNHNV and CDR2 YYDKDF (reference sequence). There are 16 residues in the CDR3. V was cut by 0 bases and J by 2 bases, with 12 bases left in between. The CDR3 region has the DNA TGTGCCACCAGCAGAGAGGCGGGCGGCCTCACAGATACGCAGTATTTT. It translates to CATSREAGGLTDTQYF.

This clonotype was seen a handful of times. CDR3 DNA sequence: TGTGCCAGCAGTTTAGGGACAGGGAGAGCGGATACGCAGTATTTT. It yields the protein CASSLGTGRADTQYF. The V call is TRBV27, the J call TRBJ2-3; 9 bases are shared with TRBD1. Germline CDR1 is MNHEY and CDR2 is SMNVEV (reference sequence). With 2 bases clipped from V and 6 bases from J, the junction kept 6 bases outside the gene matches. This CDR3 comprises 15 residues.

Worth noting for this clonotype: At one end the junction does not follow the germline gene, possibly because of a read error. The rearrangement uses TRBV6-2 or TRBV6-3 and TRBJ2-7; 7 nucleotides match TRBD1. Per the germline V gene, CDR1 is MNHEY and CDR2 is SVGEGT. This CDR3 region has 15 residues. In DNA form, the CDR3 reads TGTTCCAGCAGACAACCGGGACAGTCGGTTTACGAGCAGTACTTC. Its protein product is CSSRQPGQSVYEQYF.

This sequence joins TRBV11-2 and TRBJ1-3, with D possibly being TRBD1 (5 bases). The germline V and J ends were trimmed by 0 bases and 2 bases, with 11 bases remaining between them. CDR3 length: 16 amino acids. The germline V gene encodes CDR1 SGHAT and CDR2 FQNNGV. Written as DNA, the CDR3 is TGTGCCAGCAGCTTAGATCACCCGGGGGCTGGAAACACCATATATTTT. Amino acid sequence: CASSLDHPGAGNTIYF.

This clonotype was observed a handful of times. The genes are TRBV4-1 and TRBJ1-5; D may be TRBD1 (5 bases). The CDR3 extends over 14 amino acids. Germline lookup yields CDR1 MGHRA and CDR2 YSYEKL. V lost 5 bases to trimming and J lost 5 bases, with 13 bases between them. CDR3 loop: CASSRGASHQPQHF. CDR3 nucleotide sequence: TGCGCCAGCAGCAGAGGGGCCTCACATCAGCCCCAGCATTTT.

This clonotype was recorded many times. The chain couples TRBV7-2 to TRBJ2-7; 8 bases are shared with TRBD1. The CDR3 length is 14 residues. The germline gives CDR1 SGHTA, CDR2 FQGNSA. V was pared by 1 base and J by 4 bases, with 3 bases of the junction left unmatched. Here the CDR3 reads CASSLGTGNYEQYF. CDR3 DNA sequence: TGTGCCAGCAGCTTAGGGACAGGGAATTACGAGCAGTACTTC.

The V gene is TRBV18, the J gene TRBJ2-7; 8 bases map to TRBD2. V was pared by 3 bases and J by 6 bases, with 4 bases of the junction left unmatched. Germline CDR1 reads KGHSH; CDR2 reads LQKENI. The CDR3 sequence is 13 residues long. Here the CDR3 reads CASSPGTSFEQYF. The CDR3 DNA is TGTGCCAGCTCACCCGGGACTAGTTTCGAGCAGTACTTC.

The table lists this clonotype with a few counts. This chain joins TRBV3-1 and TRBJ2-2; 8 positions match TRBD1. In germline, CDR1 is LGHDT, CDR2 YNNKEL (reference sequence). V dropped 5 bases and J dropped 0; count of bases not matched to a gene: 5. The CDR3 contains 16 residues. Here the CDR3 reads CASSYGQGSNTGELFF. The DNA for the CDR3 is TGTGCCAGCAGCTATGGACAGGGCTCGAACACCGGGGAGCTGTTTTTT.

V usage is TRBV14 and J usage is TRBJ2-7; D gene uncertain. V was shortened by 3 bases and J by 5 bases, with 14 bases between the two germline ends. The CDR3 length is 14 residues. Germline CDR1 is SGHDN and CDR2 is FVKESK. CDR3 residues: CASSQRESPHEQYF. DNA of the CDR3: TGTGCCAGCAGCCAGAGAGAAAGTCCCCACGAGCAGTACTTC.

The rearrangement links TRBV10-3 to TRBJ2-7; a weak D match, TRBD1 (5 bases). V was trimmed by 4 bases and J by 3 bases, leaving 13 bases between them. Germline-derived CDR1 and CDR2 are ENHRY and SYGVKD. The CDR3 consists of 14 residues. The CDR3 DNA reads as TGTGCCATCAGTGTGAAACGCCAGGGCTACGAGCAGTACTTC. This gives the protein CAISVKRQGYEQYF.

The chain uses TRBV24-1 and TRBJ2-5; 7 nucleotides align to TRBD1. CDR1 and CDR2 (germline): KGHDR, SFDVKD. V dropped 3 bases and J dropped 1; count of bases not matched to a gene: 4. CDR3 length equals 15 residues. CDR3 DNA: TGTGCCACCAGTGATCCTTGGACAGGCCAAGAGACCCAGTACTTC. The encoded protein is CATSDPWTGQETQYF.